The T cell receptor beta chain described here comes from a study of vaccination and CD4 T cells after COVID-19. The overall study: In culture, cells were exposed to overlapping spike peptides from SARS-CoV-2, HCoV-NL63, HCoV-OC43 and HCoV-229E.

The sample holds one count of this clonotype. Its target is not known. Treatment given: roughly ten-day PBMC culture with coronavirus spike peptide pools or control peptides (ViraFEST assay). Sequencing of DNA taken from cultured CD4+ T cells relied on the Oncomine TCR Beta short-read assay. MiXCR was run by TCRdb on the PCR reads, yielding one entry per CDR3 protein. The table has over 15,000 distinct CDR3 sequences, 45% to 65% seen once; the top ten hold roughly a tenth. Per germline, CDR1 MDHEN and CDR2 SYDVKM. The CDR3 loop spans 13 amino acids. V dropped 2 bases and J dropped 8 bases, with 11 bases sitting between them.

V gene TRBV28 combines with J gene TRBJ2-3; D perhaps matches TRBD2 (6 bases). The sequence was collected from a human donor who had recovered from COVID-19. This specimen consisted of CD4+ T cells from blood, cultured in vitro, obtained before SARS-CoV-2 vaccination. The DNA of the CDR3 is TGTGCCAGCAGTTTAGCGGGGAAGGGTACGCAGTATTTT. It is translated as CASSLAGKGTQYF.